The 11 T cell receptor beta chains listed next were all sequenced from one sample in a study of blood T cells in healthy people across ages. For the second PCR, which ran for roughly 6 to 12 cycles, a sample-barcoded 5' primer and a J-beta primer mix were used. TCRdb used MiXCR to reprocess the 5' RACE reads, holding one entry per CDR3 protein. Among around 1.5 million distinct CDR3 sequences listed, about 35% were seen once. The sample consisted of blood. These receptors all stem from a woman aged 25-40 years in good health.

The V gene is TRBV28, the J gene TRBJ1-2, with 7 bases lining up with TRBD1. J gave up 1 base and V 5 bases, and 7 bases lay outside the gene matches. Germline CDR1 MDHEN, CDR2 SYDVKM. The CDR3 totals 15 residues. CDR3 in amino acids: CASSTTGSSNYGYTF. DNA for the CDR3: TGTGCCAGCAGTACGACAGGGTCGAGTAACTATGGCTACACCTTC.

The chain links TRBV3-1 to TRBJ2-3, with D uncertain. The germline V gene encodes CDR1 LGHDT and CDR2 YNNKEL (reference sequence). The CDR3 covers 15 residues. Trimming shortened V by 1 base and J by 6 bases, and 14 bases separated the two germline ends. CDR3: CASSQAPTVVDTQYF. The CDR3 region has the DNA TGTGCCAGCAGCCAAGCGCCTACCGTTGTGGATACGCAGTATTTT.

This clonotype showed up just once. This chain connects TRBV3-1 to TRBJ1-3; D remains ambiguous. CDR3 length equals 14 residues. The V gene lost 2 bases and the J gene lost 1 base, with 6 bases spanning the gap. Looked up from germline, CDR1 is LGHDT and CDR2 is YNNKEL (reference sequence). CDR3 nucleotides: TGTGCCAGCAGCCAACAAGTATCTGGAAACACCATATATTTT. Translating it yields CASSQQVSGNTIYF. The whole variable domain, filled in from reference TRBV3-1 and TRBJ1-3, reads DTAVSQTPKYLVTQMGNDKSIKCEQNLGHDTMYWYKQDSKKFLKIMFSYNNKELIINETVPNRFSPKSPDKAHLNLHINSLELGDSAVYFCASSQQVSGNTIYFGEGSWLTVV.

This clonotype has just a few counts. The chain links TRBV10-3 to TRBJ1-4; D is perhaps TRBD1 (5 bases). Germline loops: CDR1 ENHRY, CDR2 SYGVKD. The length of the CDR3 is 16 residues. Trimming took off 4 bases at V and 3 bases at J, with 15 bases between the two ends. In DNA, the CDR3 is TGTGCCATCAGTGTCGGTCACGGGGCGGCTAATGAAAAACTGTTTTTT. Translation gives CAISVGHGAANEKLFF.

V gene TRBV20-1 combines with J gene TRBJ2-5; no reliable D call. Between the trimmed V and J ends, which lost 3 bases and 4 bases, there was a span of 9 bases. This CDR3 is built from 12 residues. CDR1 and CDR2 (germline): DFQATT, SNEGSKA (reference sequence). In DNA, the CDR3 is TGCAGTGCTAGGGTACAGAGAGAGACCCAGTACTTC. Protein: CSARVQRETQYF.

In its sample, this clonotype was seen a few times. The chain couples TRBV4-1 to TRBJ2-3, with TRBD2 identical over 11 bases. The V gene's germline CDR1 is MGHRA and CDR2 YSYEKL. The CDR3 runs to 18 residues. The J segment lost 2 bases and the V segment lost 0 bases, leaving 7 bases of the junction unmatched. DNA of the CDR3: TGCGCCAGCAGCCAAGATCTGGGGACTAGCGGTGACACAGATACGCAGTATTTT. This translates into CASSQDLGTSGDTDTQYF.

The chain is built from TRBV10-3 and TRBJ1-2; D gene unclear. V dropped 11 bases and J dropped 3 bases, with 10 bases sitting between them. CDR1 and CDR2 (germline): ENHRY, SYGVKD. CDR3 length equals 11 residues. The CDR3 nucleotides read TGTGCCTTTGGTTCTGACTATGGCTACACCTTC. Encoded protein: CAFGSDYGYTF.

V and J are TRBV29-1 and TRBJ1-1, with 10 bases fitting TRBD1. Germline-derived CDR1 and CDR2 are SQVTM and ANQGSEA. This CDR3 region has 13 residues. V shed 6 bases, J shed 8 bases, and the junction held 9 bases outside the gene matches. The CDR3 protein is CSVKPGQGSEAFF. The CDR3 coding sequence is TGCAGCGTAAAGCCGGGACAGGGGTCCGAAGCTTTCTTT. The complete variable domain, with remaining parts taken from reference TRBV29-1 and TRBJ1-1, reads SAVISQKPSRDICQRGTSLTIQCQVDSQVTMMFWYRQQPGQSLTLIATANQGSEATYESGFVIDKFPISRPNLTFSTLTVSNMSPEDSSIYLCSVKPGQGSEAFFGQGTRLTVV.

This clonotype was seen a few times. The J gene is TRBJ2-7, the V gene TRBV7-9; TRBD1 agrees at 10 bases. V gave up 5 bases and J gave up 6 bases; unmatched junction bases: 10. The CDR3 length is 15 residues. The germline CDR1 and CDR2 sequences are SEHNR and FQNEAQ (reference sequence). CDR3 amino acids: CASSPLVGTGVEQYF. The CDR3 DNA sequence: TGTGCCAGCAGCCCGCTGGTTGGGACAGGGGTCGAGCAGTACTTC. Based on the CDR3 plus reference TRBV7-9 and TRBJ2-7, the full variable domain is DTGVSQNPRHKITKRGQNVTFRCDPISEHNRLYWYRQTLGQGPEFLTYFQNEAQLEKSRLLSDRFSAERPKGSFSTLEIQRTEQGDSAMYLCASSPLVGTGVEQYFGPGTRLTVT.

This clonotype came up a few times. The genes are TRBV5-5 and TRBJ2-7, with D maybe TRBD2 (5 bases). V was clipped by 6 bases and J by 2 bases, with 15 bases between them. CDR1 is SGHKS, CDR2 YYEKEE, per germline (reference sequence). The CDR3 contains 14 residues. DNA of the CDR3: TGTGCCAGCAACGACTATGGCAGTGCCTACGAGCAGTACTTC. Translated, it gives CASNDYGSAYEQYF.

The chain is built from TRBV2 and TRBJ2-5; TRBD1 agrees at 9 bases. The better agreement between TRBJ2-7 and the DNA end casts doubt on the J call. Germline CDR1 is SNHLY and CDR2 is FYNNEI. The CDR3 is 15 amino acids. The CDR3 DNA reads as TGTGCCAGCAGTGAAAGGACAGGGGTCGGCTACGAGCAGTACTTC. Residues: CASSERTGVGYEQYF.